This TCR beta chain emerged from a study of blood T cell repertoires in COVID-19. Study in general: COVID-19 samples collected from the United States, Italy and Spain covered acute and convalescent phases. T cells, B-cell-depleted T cells, or PBMCs provided the cDNA or gDNA that served as material.

As originally analysed: Amplified reference gene primers provided the basis for estimating nucleated cell counts. Clones were read by immunoSEQ multiplex PCR, and TCRdb kept only the in-frame ones, dropping some. V, J and clone size derive from that table, while D and trimming were established from the DNA sequence. This sample has fewer than 80,000 clones; 90% occur once, and the top ten carry more than 4.5%. Trimming removed 4 bases from V and 1 base from J, with 10 bases in between. Looked up from germline, CDR1 is MGHRA and CDR2 is YSYEKL. The CDR3 contains 14 residues. This clone was seen a single time.

The specimen was peripheral blood. The TCR sequence derives from a man aged 50-59 years with acute or convalescent COVID-19. V and J are TRBV4-1 and TRBJ2-5; a possible D gene is TRBD1 (6 bases). DNA for the CDR3: TGCGCCAGCAGCCCAGGGACATCCCAAGAGACCCAGTACTTC. Its protein product is CASSPGTSQETQYF.